The rows below give T cell receptor beta chains drawn from one sample of a study of blood T cells in healthy people across ages. TCRdb re-analysed the 5' RACE reads in MiXCR, keeping a single row per CDR3 protein. This sample yields 1.5 million to 1.8 million distinct CDR3 sequences, of which less than 45% are seen a single time; over 3.5% belongs to the top ten. The specimen sequenced was blood. The receptor source for this set is a woman between 18 and 30 years old in good health. The CDR3 runs from the conserved cysteine through the conserved F or W.

j_call v_call cdr3_aa
TRBJ2-7 TRBV7-9 CASSPLGGDEQYF
TRBJ2-1 TRBV10-3 CAISAGATTYNEQFF
TRBJ2-5 TRBV7-2 CASRRGLNQETQYF
TRBJ2-7 TRBV5-1 CASSWDWGPSYEQYF
NA TRBV9 CASSVEPDRSETQYF
TRBJ2-7 TRBV20-1 CSAMSYEQYF
TRBJ2-5 TRBV29-1 CSVASDSSYNEQYF
TRBJ2-1 TRBV12-3/TRBV12-4 CASSAGDTSLYNEQFF
TRBJ2-3 TRBV6-5 CASRVSGLADRDTQYF
TRBJ1-6 TRBV20-1 CSARDSLTSPDNSPLHF
TRBJ2-2 TRBV20-1 CSARDLFSNTGELFF
TRBJ1-5 TRBV12-3/TRBV12-4 CASSLRQGVDQPQHF
TRBJ1-2 TRBV20-1 CSAQGQGINYGYTF
TRBJ1-2 TRBV4-1 CASSREEVSYGYTF
NA TRBV12-5 CASGPGTVAYNEQYF
TRBJ2-3 TRBV5-1 CASSYTASGTDTQYF
TRBJ2-1 TRBV4-2 CASSQDVGGREFF
TRBJ1-2 TRBV20-1 CSASAGLNYGYTF
TRBJ1-1 TRBV4-3 CASSRQGGEAFF
TRBJ1-1 TRBV10-3 CATAGVNTEAFF
TRBJ1-1 TRBV2 CASSEAGGSTEAFF
TRBJ1-4 TRBV27 CASRTGGVATNEKLFF
TRBJ1-2 TRBV4-1 CTSSQGPGGAYGYTF
TRBJ1-5 TRBV20-1 CSAKTWQPDQPQHF
TRBJ1-4 TRBV7-2 CASSLWGPNEKLFF
TRBJ2-1 TRBV4-1 CASSQGLSRWDTFF
TRBJ1-1 TRBV29-1 CSVEGTGWGTEAFF
TRBJ2-1 TRBV3-1 CASSRGIYNEQFF
NA TRBV12-3/TRBV12-4 CASSPTGAPGYEQYF
TRBJ2-4 TRBV6-2/TRBV6-3 CASSQQGRAQYF
TRBJ1-5 TRBV6-2/TRBV6-3 CASSSQGALQPQHF
TRBJ2-7 TRBV7-9 CASSLAAREGSCEQYF
TRBJ2-1 TRBV2 CASSLTGLNYNEQFF
TRBJ2-1 TRBV28 CASRSGTGVKHEQFF
TRBJ2-6 TRBV27 CASSIKTGRASGANVLTF
TRBJ2-1 TRBV15 CATSRDLGDNEQFF
TRBJ2-3 TRBV7-2 CASSLMALGYF
NA TRBV7-9 CASSLGTHNEQYF
TRBJ1-2 TRBV20-1 CSATAGKYYGYTF
TRBJ1-5 TRBV27 CASPNRDRGRYSNQPQHF
TRBJ2-7 TRBV9 CASSVAGGHPYEQYF
TRBJ2-3 TRBV27 CASSFVSTTDTQYF
TRBJ1-1 TRBV7-2 CASSRQGGQTEAFF
TRBJ2-7 TRBV20-1 CSARDRSDTLYEQYF
TRBJ2-3 TRBV6-2/TRBV6-3 CASSYSSGKGAPDTQYF
TRBJ2-2 TRBV6-6 CASSPSGGFDTGELFF
TRBJ1-1 TRBV7-9 CASSPSGTGMMNTEAFF
TRBJ2-7 TRBV15 CATSRASSSYEQYF
TRBJ1-5 TRBV20-1 CSARRQGYSNQPQHF
TRBJ2-3 TRBV5-1 CASSFTGSTDTQYF
TRBJ1-1 TRBV5-1 CASSLWPGVNTEAFF
TRBJ2-7 TRBV21-1 CASSTGTRRTYEQYF
TRBJ2-1 TRBV29-1 CSVGTSVHNEQFF
TRBJ2-3 TRBV20-1 CSASNRRTDTQYF
TRBJ2-7 TRBV11-2 CASSLEPRAYEQYF